These 26 T cell receptor beta chains were sequenced from one sample in a study of blood T cell repertoires in COVID-19. TCRdb's copy holds only in-frame clones and misses some; the assay was immunoSEQ multiplex PCR. The table records about 80,000 clones, approximately 76% of them present only once. Sequencing was done on a sample of peripheral blood. All receptors derive from a man in his 70s with active or convalescent COVID-19.

The CDR3: CATSDLWDRGDTQYF. The CDR3 DNA sequence: TGTGCCACCAGTGATCTTTGGGATAGGGGAGATACGCAGTATTTT. This chain uses TRBV24-1 with TRBJ2-3; possible D gene TRBD1, 5 bases. CDR3 length: 15 residues. From germline, CDR1 is KGHDR and CDR2 SFDVKD. With 3 bases removed from V and 5 bases from J, the gap between germline ends came to 14 bases.

There are a few counts of this clone. V usage is TRBV2 and J usage is TRBJ2-5; the match to TRBD2 covers 7 bases. The CDR3 covers 14 residues. The germline V gene encodes CDR1 SNHLY and CDR2 FYNNEI. The CDR3 DNA is TGTGCTTTAGGGGAGGGTGGTCTCGGAGAGACCCAGTACTTC. Protein sequence: CALGEGGLGETQYF.

A word on this clone: Because the CDR3's place on the DNA is in doubt, the DNA is left out and the CDR3 is given as listed by TCRdb. The chain links TRBV7-6 to TRBJ1-4. The germline gives CDR1 SGHVS, CDR2 FNYEAQ. Ends included, the CDR3 has 14 residues. CDR3 residues: CASSTSVTNEKLFF.

The V and J genes are TRBV19 and TRBJ1-4; 8 bases are a match to TRBD1. The CDR3 has 16 amino acids. CDR1 is LNHDA, CDR2 SQIVND, per germline (reference sequence). Germline trimming cut 5 bases from V and 3 bases from J; bases unmatched to any gene: 8. The CDR3 is CASSAVGTGPNEKLFF. The DNA for the CDR3 is TGTGCCAGTAGTGCGGTCGGGACAGGCCCTAATGAAAAACTGTTTTTT.

V gene TRBV2 combines with J gene TRBJ2-1, with TRBD1 as a possible D gene (6 bases). Germline V gene data show CDR1 as SNHLY and CDR2 as FYNNEI. This CDR3 spans 14 amino acids. Trimming stripped 6 bases from V and 5 bases from J, with 14 bases between. The CDR3 sequence is CASSLWGLDNEQFF. As DNA, the CDR3 is TGTGCCAGCAGCCTGTGGGGGCTTGACAATGAGCAGTTCTTC.

The chain couples TRBV12-3 or TRBV12-4 to TRBJ1-1; D ambiguous. V was shortened by 0 bases and J by 3 bases, with 5 bases between the two germline ends. There are 13 residues in the CDR3. The DNA of the CDR3 is TGTGCCAGCAGTTTAGCCGGGGACACTGAAGCTTTCTTT. This sequence encodes CASSLAGDTEAFF.

The DNA for the CDR3 is TGTGCCAGCGGAGCTCCAGTGTGGAACTATGGCTACACCTTC. This sequence encodes CASGAPVWNYGYTF. The V gene is TRBV11-2, the J gene TRBJ1-2; D gene unclear. The CDR3 runs 14 residues. V was shortened by 8 bases and J by 2 bases, with 15 bases between the two germline ends. Germline CDR1 reads SGHAT; CDR2 reads FQNNGV.

This rearrangement joins TRBV28 to TRBJ2-5; TRBD1 matches 7 bases. V dropped 9 bases and J dropped 2; count of bases not matched to a gene: 12. CDR3 length: 15 residues. From germline, CDR1 is MDHEN and CDR2 SYDVKM. DNA of the CDR3: TGTGCCAGTCACCCAGGGGGACGGGTACAAGAGACCCAGTACTTC. Translating gives CASHPGGRVQETQYF.

The chain recombines TRBV28 with TRBJ1-1, with D unresolved. Trimming left V 4 bases short and J 1 base short, with 7 bases between. Germline V lookup: CDR1 MDHEN, CDR2 SYDVKM. The length of the CDR3 is 13 residues. In DNA, the CDR3 is TGTGCCAGCAGTTGGGAGGCGAACACTGAAGCTTTCTTT. Encoded protein: CASSWEANTEAFF.

This clone was found a few times. This CDR3 reads CASWIGSGQPTDTQYF. In DNA, the CDR3 is TGTGCCAGCTGGATAGGGTCGGGACAGCCCACAGATACGCAGTATTTT. The genes are TRBV2 and TRBJ2-3; TRBD1 matches 7 bases. CDR3 size: 16 residues. Germline CDR1 and CDR2: SNHLY and FYNNEI. Trimming at V came to 8 bases and at J to 2 bases, leaving 13 bases not matched to a gene.

The chain links TRBV14 to TRBJ2-5; TRBD1 might be the D (7 bases). The length of the CDR3 is 14 residues. Germline-derived CDR1 and CDR2 are SGHDN and FVKESK. V was trimmed by 4 bases and J by 10 bases, leaving 19 bases between them. The CDR3 sequence is CASSPAGGLGVQYF. As DNA, the CDR3 is TGTGCCAGCAGCCCTGCAGGGGGGCTGGGGGTCCAGTACTTC.

This clone appeared a single time. J is TRBJ2-3 and V is TRBV6-1; 10 nucleotides line up with TRBD2. V dropped 4 bases and J dropped 3; count of bases not matched to a gene: 7. This CDR3 contains 16 residues. Germline values: CDR1 MNHNS, CDR2 SASEGT. The CDR3 DNA sequence: TGTGCCAGCAGTGGCGCTACTAGCGGGGAGACAGATACGCAGTATTTT. This codes for CASSGATSGETDTQYF.

The V call is TRBV3-1 (or the pseudogene TRBV3-2), the J call TRBJ1-2; tentatively, D is TRBD1 (5 bases). CDR3 length: 14 amino acids. Germline-derived CDR1 and CDR2 are LGHDT and YNNKEL (reference sequence). The V gene lost 3 bases and the J gene lost 5 bases, with 13 bases spanning the gap. CDR3 residues: CASSHRDLSYGYTF. The CDR3 nucleotides are TGTGCCAGCAGCCACAGGGATCTTAGTTATGGCTACACCTTC.

This sequence joins TRBV4-2 and TRBJ1-1; D perhaps matches TRBD1 (6 bases). The CDR3 contains 15 residues. Trimming took 4 bases from V and 6 from J, leaving 18 bases between them. Germline V gene sequence: CDR1 LGHNA, CDR2 YNFKEQ. The DNA of the CDR3 is TGTGCCAGCAGCCCATTACGGACAGCGGGGCCTGAAGCTTTCTTT. Residues: CASSPLRTAGPEAFF.

V usage is TRBV19 and J usage is TRBJ1-1, with D hard to call. This CDR3 comprises 13 residues. The germline V gene has CDR1 LNHDA and CDR2 SQIVND (reference sequence). Trimming took off 2 bases at V and 4 bases at J, with 8 bases between the two ends. CDR3 loop: CASSISAGTEAFF. The CDR3 bases are TGTGCCAGTAGTATATCCGCGGGCACTGAAGCTTTCTTT.

The V call is TRBV3-1 (or the pseudogene TRBV3-2), the J call TRBJ1-1; 10 bases line up with TRBD1. Germline V gene sequence: CDR1 LGHDT, CDR2 YNNKEL (reference sequence). The trim removed 3 bases at V and 8 bases at J, leaving 9 bases unmatched. The CDR3 sequence is 15 residues long. In DNA form, the CDR3 reads TGTGCCAGCAGCCACCCCACGGGACAGGGGTCGGAAGCTTTCTTT. Translating gives CASSHPTGQGSEAFF.

This clone was observed a single time. The gene calls are TRBV5-5 and TRBJ2-1; D remains ambiguous. Deletions cut 2 bases from V and 2 bases from J, with 11 bases between. Germline values: CDR1 SGHKS, CDR2 YYEKEE (reference sequence). This CDR3 contains 15 residues. The CDR3 region is CASSFLIDAYNEQFF. The CDR3 DNA follows: TGTGCCAGCAGCTTCCTAATTGATGCCTACAATGAGCAGTTCTTC.

The rearrangement uses TRBV4-1 and TRBJ2-3; 7 nucleotides agree with TRBD2. Looked up from germline, CDR1 is MGHRA and CDR2 is YSYEKL. V lost 1 base, J lost 7 bases, and 11 bases stayed unmatched. The CDR3 is 16 residues long. Written as DNA, the CDR3 is TGCGCCAGCAGCCAAGGGGGAAGCGGGGCTAGGTATACGCAGTATTTT. Translation gives CASSQGGSGARYTQYF.

This clone has just a few counts. This chain links TRBV5-4 with TRBJ2-2, with D unclear. V was pared by 3 bases and J by 7 bases, with 10 bases between. The CDR3 consists of 13 residues. Germline-derived CDR1 and CDR2 are SGHNT and YYREEE (reference sequence). In nucleotides, the CDR3 is TGTGCCAGCAGCTATTATGTTATCGGGGAGCTGTTTTTT. The encoded protein is CASSYYVIGELFF.

J is TRBJ2-6 and V is TRBV14; perhaps TRBD1 as D (6 bases). V lost 0 bases and J 3 bases, leaving 9 bases between the germline ends. Germline CDR1 is SGHDN and CDR2 is FVKESK. The CDR3 is made up of 16 amino acids. The CDR3 DNA reads TGTGCCAGCAGCCAAGAACAGGGATTTGGGGCCAACGTCCTGACTTTC. The encoded protein is CASSQEQGFGANVLTF.

J is TRBJ1-3 and V is TRBV7-9; D is possibly TRBD1 (6 bases). V was cut by 0 bases and J by 5 bases, with 11 bases left in between. From germline, CDR1 is SEHNR and CDR2 FQNEAQ (reference sequence). The CDR3 extends over 15 amino acids. The CDR3, as DNA: TGTGCCAGCAGCTTAGCTGAAGGACAGCGAAACACCATATATTTT. Translated: CASSLAEGQRNTIYF.

This chain links TRBV7-2 with TRBJ1-6, with D possibly being TRBD1 (5 bases). The CDR3 runs 15 residues. Germline CDR1 is SGHTA and CDR2 is FQGNSA. Trimming pared 3 bases from V and 0 bases from J, leaving 6 bases between. CDR3 sequence: CASSFDSSYNSPLHF. In nucleotides, the CDR3 is TGTGCCAGCAGCTTCGACAGCTCCTATAATTCACCCCTCCACTTT.

V is TRBV6-1 and J is TRBJ1-2; D perhaps matches TRBD1 (6 bases). The CDR3 is made up of 14 amino acids. V was trimmed by 2 bases and J by 6 bases, leaving 13 bases between them. CDR1 and CDR2 from the germline V gene are MNHNS and SASEGT. CDR3 amino acids: CASSETGIPHGYTF. As DNA, the CDR3 is TGTGCCAGCAGTGAAACAGGGATCCCTCATGGCTACACCTTC.

This clone has ten or more counts. This sample includes further DNA sequences coding for the same CDR3. The rearrangement uses TRBV3-1 (or the pseudogene TRBV3-2) and TRBJ2-2; TRBD1 matches 8 bases. The germline CDR1 and CDR2 sequences are LGHDT and YNNKEL (reference sequence). The CDR3 runs to 16 residues. Losses at the gene ends were 1 base for V and 5 bases for J; bases not matched to a gene: 6. The CDR3 protein is CASSQGGRGRTGELFF. Written as DNA, the CDR3 is TGTGCCAGCAGCCAAGGAGGCAGGGGGCGTACCGGGGAGCTGTTTTTT.

This clone has just one count. The V and J genes are TRBV11-2 and TRBJ2-3; no clear D. Per the germline V gene, CDR1 is SGHAT and CDR2 is FQNNGV. This CDR3 has 11 amino acids. The germline V and J ends were trimmed by 3 bases and 6 bases, with 4 bases remaining between them. The CDR3 loop is CASSFMDTQYF. The CDR3 nucleotides are TGTGCCAGCAGCTTTATGGATACGCAGTATTTT.

As for this clone: The germline gene is not matched at one end of the junction; a read error may be the cause. V and J are TRBV7-7 and TRBJ2-2; TRBD2 matches 7 bases. This CDR3 contains 15 residues. Germline values: CDR1 SSHAT, CDR2 FNYEAQ (reference sequence). The CDR3 sequence is CASSFRGGDTGELFF. For the CDR3, the DNA is TGTGCTAGCAGCTTTCGGGGAGGGGACACCGGGGAGCTGTTTTTT.